This record covers a single T cell receptor beta chain. The data originate from a study of T cell responses to AZD1222 COVID-19 vaccine. The repertoire was sequenced with immunoSEQ multiplex PCR; TCRdb's copy has only in-frame clones and lacks some. The data hold 120,000 to 150,000 clones, with 88% observed a single time. This sequence was found in an adult in good health. The sample in question was peripheral blood, obtained on day 0 of AZD1222 vaccination.

The CDR3 loop reads CASSYQGQPTYEQYF. The CDR3 bases are TGTGCCAGCAGTTACCAAGGGCAGCCGACCTACGAGCAGTACTTC. The chain uses TRBV6-2 or TRBV6-3 and TRBJ2-7; no reliable D call. The length of the CDR3 is 15 residues. Germline V gene data show CDR1 as MNHEY and CDR2 as SVGEGT. The V gene lost 2 bases and the J gene lost 2 bases, with 13 bases spanning the gap.